This T cell receptor beta chain originates from a study of identical twins. Worth noting for this clonotype: Its antigen remains unidentified.

Study-wide results and caveats: Twin-shared out-of-frame alpha sequences showed excess low generation probability.

TCRdb called the 5' RACE reads again in MiXCR, with one record for every CDR3 protein. The sample has 1,800,000 or so distinct CDR3 sequences; under 35% are singletons. Every one of the donors was a healthy Caucasian. The material sequenced was cord blood. The origin of this receptor is a newborn girl in good health.

CDR3 sequence reads: CSARLGLAGGGEQFF. CDR3 coding DNA: TGCAGTGCTAGACTCGGACTAGCGGGGGGTGGTGAGCAGTTCTTC. This chain links TRBV20-1 with TRBJ2-1, with TRBD2 matching over 14 bases. V shed 2 bases and J 9 bases; nucleotides not matched to a gene: 6. From germline, CDR1 is DFQATT and CDR2 SNEGSKA (reference sequence). The CDR3 has 15 residues.